The 13 T cell receptor beta chains in this list originate from one sample, sequenced in a study of CD8 T cells in Susac syndrome (dated by TCRdb to the late 2010s). The receptor library was made with the immunoSEQ multiplex PCR assay. RNA was extracted with the RNeasy kit and roughly 0.5 to 1 ug was reverse transcribed using random hexamers. TCRdb handled the public reads itself, with Q25 trimming in fastp and clone calling in MiXCR, and kept productive beta chains. Each CDR3 protein gets just one entry, which takes the most common genes and DNA from the rows behind it. The sample records more than 150,000 distinct CDR3 sequences, 90% to 95% of which are singletons. The top ten clones comprise 0.15% to 0.2% of the sample. Sequenced: CD4+ T cells from PBMCs. The source of these receptors is a human donor with Susac syndrome.

The chain employs TRBV2 and TRBJ1-1; tentatively, D is TRBD1 (5 bases). V dropped 0 bases and J dropped 1 base, with 12 bases sitting between them. Germline CDR1 is SNHLY and CDR2 is FYNNEI. CDR3 size: 16 residues. CDR3 DNA sequence: TGTGCCAGCAGTGAAGCCGGGGGACTGCAGAACACTGAAGCTTTCTTT. It is translated as CASSEAGGLQNTEAFF.

The chain is built from TRBV5-6 and TRBJ1-6; D is perhaps TRBD1 (5 bases). The germline gives CDR1 SGHDT, CDR2 YYEEEE. V was trimmed by 0 bases and J by 8 bases, leaving 6 bases between them. This CDR3 spans 13 amino acids. CDR3 in DNA: TGTGCCAGCAGCTTGGCGACAGATTCACCCCTCCACTTT. Its protein is CASSLATDSPLHF.

The chain couples TRBV6-2 or TRBV6-3 to TRBJ2-7; D is uncertain. Looked up from germline, CDR1 is MNHEY and CDR2 is SVGEGT. The CDR3 is 14 residues long. V dropped 6 bases and J dropped 0 bases, with 12 bases sitting between them. The DNA of the CDR3 is TGTGCCAGCAGCCAACGGTGGACCTCCTACGAGCAGTACTTC. Residues: CASSQRWTSYEQYF.

This sequence joins TRBV20-1 and TRBJ2-7, with 7 bases matching TRBD1. Germline CDR1 is DFQATT and CDR2 is SNEGSKA (reference sequence). The CDR3 is 14 residues long. V lost 3 bases to trimming and J lost 2 bases; unmatched junction nucleotides: 7. The CDR3 is CSASRGPLTYEQYF. DNA for the CDR3: TGCAGTGCTAGTAGGGGGCCACTCACCTACGAGCAGTACTTC.

The J gene is TRBJ2-5, the V gene TRBV7-9, with 10 nucleotides matching TRBD2. J was trimmed by 5 bases and V by 0 bases; bases with no gene match: 6. Germline V gives CDR1 SEHNR, CDR2 FQNEAQ (reference sequence). This CDR3 is built from 16 residues. The CDR3 region is CASSLALGLAEETQYF. The CDR3 DNA reads TGTGCCAGCAGCTTAGCGCTAGGACTAGCGGAGGAGACCCAGTACTTC. The entire variable domain, with the rest obtained from reference TRBV7-9 and TRBJ2-5, is as follows: DTGVSQNPRHKITKRGQNVTFRCDPISEHNRLYWYRQTLGQGPEFLTYFQNEAQLEKSRLLSDRFSAERPKGSFSTLEIQRTEQGDSAMYLCASSLALGLAEETQYFGPGTRLLVL.

This chain uses TRBV7-2 with TRBJ2-1, with D perhaps matching TRBD2 (5 bases). V lost 4 bases to trimming and J lost 10 bases, with 11 bases between them. The CDR3 contains 12 residues. The germline V gene has CDR1 SGHTA and CDR2 FQGNSA. The CDR3 DNA reads TGTGCCAGCAGCTCATGGGGAGAGGAGCAGTTCTTC. Translated: CASSSWGEEQFF. The whole variable domain, remainder taken from reference TRBV7-2 and TRBJ2-1, is GAGVSQSPSNKVTEKGKDVELRCDPISGHTALYWYRQSLGQGLEFLIYFQGNSAPDKSGLPSDRFSAERTGGSVSTLTIQRTQQEDSAVYLCASSSWGEEQFFGPGTRLTVL.

V usage is TRBV5-4 and J usage is TRBJ2-3; 10 bases fit TRBD2. The CDR3 length is 16 residues. The V and J ends lost 3 bases and 3 bases, in that order; junction bases with no gene match: 7. The germline V gene encodes CDR1 SGHNT and CDR2 YYREEE (reference sequence). CDR3 in amino acids: CASSSGTSGVTDTQYF. The CDR3 DNA reads as TGTGCCAGCAGCTCCGGCACTAGCGGGGTGACAGATACGCAGTATTTT.

This clonotype was observed a few times. The chain couples TRBV9 to TRBJ1-2; D is uncertain. This CDR3 contains 14 residues. CDR1 and CDR2 from the germline V gene are SGDLS and YYNGEE. Deletions cut 0 bases from V and 3 bases from J, with 9 bases between. CDR3 coding DNA: TGTGCCAGCAGCGTAGCTGTGGCGGACTATGGCTACACCTTC. Translating gives CASSVAVADYGYTF.

This chain uses TRBV29-1 with TRBJ1-1, with TRBD1 identical over 9 bases. V lost 7 bases and J lost 3; bases outside the gene matches: 6. Germline V gene lookup returns CDR1 SQVTM and CDR2 ANQGSEA. There are 13 residues in the CDR3. The CDR3 DNA sequence: TGCAGCGGTAGACAGGGGGTAGACACTGAAGCTTTCTTT. It specifies CSGRQGVDTEAFF.

The V call is TRBV29-1, the J call TRBJ2-5; D is perhaps TRBD1 (6 bases). Trimming left V 6 bases short and J 1 base short, with 18 bases between. The CDR3 covers 15 residues. Germline V CDR1 and CDR2: SQVTM, ANQGSEA. This CDR3 reads CSVDPAQGSQETQYF. As DNA, the CDR3 is TGCAGCGTCGACCCCGCCCAGGGGTCCCAAGAGACCCAGTACTTC.

The V and J genes are TRBV29-1 and TRBJ2-3, with 8 bases that match TRBD2. The CDR3 totals 14 residues. Trimming cost V 6 bases and J 4 bases; bases outside gene matches: 9. CDR1 and CDR2 from the germline V gene are SQVTM and ANQGSEA. DNA for the CDR3: TGCAGCGTCAACGGGGGACTAGGGGCAGATACGCAGTATTTT. It codes for CSVNGGLGADTQYF.

The rearrangement joins TRBV4-2 to TRBJ1-2; D not certain. Trimming took off 1 base at V and 3 bases at J, with 21 bases between the two ends. The CDR3 is 18 amino acids. Germline loops: CDR1 LGHNA, CDR2 YNFKEQ. The CDR3 DNA is TGTGCCAGCAGCCAAGTCCCCCCCGGAGAGTGGGATGACTATGGCTACACCTTC. Amino acids: CASSQVPPGEWDDYGYTF.

The J gene is TRBJ2-2, the V gene TRBV7-9; D not certain. Per the germline V gene, CDR1 is SEHNR and CDR2 is FQNEAQ (reference sequence). This CDR3 region has 12 residues. V was pared by 1 base and J by 7 bases, with 4 bases between. CDR3 DNA: TGTGCCAGCAGCTTAGAGCGCGGGGAGCTGTTTTTT. This gives the protein CASSLERGELFF.